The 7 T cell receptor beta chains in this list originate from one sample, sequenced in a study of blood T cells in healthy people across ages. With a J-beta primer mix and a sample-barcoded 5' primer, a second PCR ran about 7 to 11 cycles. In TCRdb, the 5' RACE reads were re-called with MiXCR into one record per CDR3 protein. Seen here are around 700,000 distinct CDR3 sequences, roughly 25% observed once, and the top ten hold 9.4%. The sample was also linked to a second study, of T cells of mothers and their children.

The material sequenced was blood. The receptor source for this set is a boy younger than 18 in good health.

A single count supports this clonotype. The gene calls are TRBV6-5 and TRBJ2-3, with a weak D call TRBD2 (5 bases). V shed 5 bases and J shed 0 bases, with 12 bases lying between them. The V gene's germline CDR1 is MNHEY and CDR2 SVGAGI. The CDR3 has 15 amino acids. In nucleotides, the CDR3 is TGTGCCAGCAGTCCGGACTCCTCTAGCACAGATACGCAGTATTTT. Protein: CASSPDSSSTDTQYF.

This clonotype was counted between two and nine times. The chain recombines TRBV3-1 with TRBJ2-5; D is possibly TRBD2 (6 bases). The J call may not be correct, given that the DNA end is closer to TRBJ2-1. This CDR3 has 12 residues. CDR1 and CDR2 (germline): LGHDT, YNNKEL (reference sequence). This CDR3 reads CASRTRGFEQFF. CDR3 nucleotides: TGTGCCAGCAGGACCCGGGGGTTTGAGCAGTTCTTC.

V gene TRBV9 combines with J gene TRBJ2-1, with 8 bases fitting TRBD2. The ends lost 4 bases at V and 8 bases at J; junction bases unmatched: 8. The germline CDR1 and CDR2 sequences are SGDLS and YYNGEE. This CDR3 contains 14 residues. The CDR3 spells CASSSQREFDEQFF. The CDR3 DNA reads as TGTGCCAGCAGCTCCCAGCGGGAGTTCGATGAGCAGTTCTTC.

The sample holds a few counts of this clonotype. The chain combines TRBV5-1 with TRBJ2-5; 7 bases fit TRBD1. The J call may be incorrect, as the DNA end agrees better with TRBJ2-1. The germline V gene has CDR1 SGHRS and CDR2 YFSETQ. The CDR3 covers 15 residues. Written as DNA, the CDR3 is TGCGCCAGCAGCTTGTTCCAGGGGGTTTCAAATGAGCAGTTCTTC. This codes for CASSLFQGVSNEQFF.

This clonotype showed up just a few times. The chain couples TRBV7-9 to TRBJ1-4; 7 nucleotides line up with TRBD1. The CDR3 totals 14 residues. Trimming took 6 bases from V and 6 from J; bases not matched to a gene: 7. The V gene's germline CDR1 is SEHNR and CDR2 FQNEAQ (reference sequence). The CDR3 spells CASSSDRADEKLFF. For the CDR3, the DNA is TGTGCCAGCAGTTCTGACAGGGCAGATGAAAAACTGTTTTTT.

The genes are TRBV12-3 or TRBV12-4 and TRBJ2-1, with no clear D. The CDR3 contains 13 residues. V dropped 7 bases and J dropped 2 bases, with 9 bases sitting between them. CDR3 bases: TGTGCCAGCACCCTCGGAACCTACAATGAGCAGTTCTTC. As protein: CASTLGTYNEQFF.

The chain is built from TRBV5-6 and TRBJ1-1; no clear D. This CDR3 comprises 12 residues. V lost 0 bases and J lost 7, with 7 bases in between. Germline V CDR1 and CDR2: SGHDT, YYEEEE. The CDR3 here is CASSLEDFEAFF. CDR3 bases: TGTGCCAGCAGCTTGGAGGACTTTGAAGCTTTCTTT.